The 18 T cell receptor beta chains in this list originate from one sample, sequenced in a study of cytomegalovirus exposure and HLA in healthy donors. Primers: 60 Vbeta forward and 13 Jbeta reverse. Method: immunoSEQ multiplex PCR; TCRdb's copy keeps in-frame clones and lacks some. The repertoire holds 200,000 to 300,000 clones, with about 80% as singletons. Material: PBMCs. The receptors derive from a woman aged 55-69 years in good health and CMV-seropositive.

This clone appeared a few times. V and J are TRBV6-5 and TRBJ1-1; D may be TRBD1 (5 bases). Looked up from germline, CDR1 is MNHEY and CDR2 is SVGAGI. The CDR3 is 15 residues long. The V gene lost 2 bases and the J gene lost 5 bases, with 15 bases spanning the gap. The CDR3 protein is CASSYGGGRGTEAFF. Written as DNA, the CDR3 is TGTGCCAGCAGTTACGGGGGGGGTAGAGGGACTGAAGCTTTCTTT.

The gene calls are TRBV18 and TRBJ2-2, with 10 bases lining up with TRBD2. V shed 5 bases, J shed 2 bases, and the junction held 5 bases outside the gene matches. The CDR3 has 16 residues. CDR1 KGHSH and CDR2 LQKENI come from the germline V gene. CDR3 sequence reads: CASSSLAGGNTGELFF. In DNA form, the CDR3 reads TGTGCCAGCTCATCATTAGCGGGAGGTAACACCGGGGAGCTGTTTTTT. Supplemented by reference TRBV18 and TRBJ2-2, the full variable domain reads NAGVMQNPRHLVRRRGQEARLRCSPMKGHSHVYWYRQLPEEGLKFMVYLQKENIIDESGMPKERFSAEFPKEGPSILRIQQVVRGDSAAYFCASSSLAGGNTGELFFGEGSRLTVL.

This chain joins TRBV11-2 and TRBJ2-7; the D gene is possibly TRBD2 (6 bases). Germline CDR1 is SGHAT and CDR2 is FQNNGV. The CDR3 contains 13 residues. The V end was cut by 1 base, the J end by 2 bases, with 6 bases between. The CDR3 nucleotides read TGTGCCAGCAGCTTAGGGAGGGCCTACGAGCAGTACTTC. Its translation: CASSLGRAYEQYF.

This sequence joins TRBV5-1 and TRBJ1-2; D possibly corresponds to TRBD1 (5 bases). Germline CDR1 SGHRS, CDR2 YFSETQ. CDR3 length: 14 amino acids. V lost 4 bases to trimming and J lost 3 bases, with 13 bases between them. This CDR3 reads CASSSGGGDYGYTF. The CDR3 DNA reads as TGCGCCAGCAGCAGCGGCGGGGGGGACTATGGCTACACCTTC.

The chain couples TRBV6-1 to TRBJ1-3, with 8 nucleotides matching TRBD1. The junction had 6 bases not matched to a gene; V was cut back by 7 bases and J by 4 bases. In germline, CDR1 is MNHNS, CDR2 SASEGT. This CDR3 contains 14 residues. CDR3 loop: CASTRTGPGNTIYF. The CDR3 DNA sequence: TGTGCCAGCACCCGGACAGGGCCGGGAAACACCATATATTTT.

The chain combines TRBV27 with TRBJ2-7; TRBD1 aligns across 9 bases. This CDR3 has 15 residues. V shed 8 bases and J 2 bases; nucleotides not matched to a gene: 10. CDR1 and CDR2 (germline): MNHEY, SMNVEV (reference sequence). The CDR3 DNA is TGTGCCAGCGGCTTACCGGGACAGGGCCCCTACGAGCAGTACTTC. Amino acids: CASGLPGQGPYEQYF.

The rearrangement links TRBV7-3 to TRBJ2-2; 12 positions match TRBD2. From germline, CDR1 is SGHTA and CDR2 FQGTGA. This CDR3 contains 19 residues. After removal of 5 bases from V and 4 bases from J, the junction contained 14 bases not matched to a gene. CDR3 protein: CASSRTSGTPHLSTGELFF. CDR3 bases: TGTGCCAGCAGCCGGACTAGCGGGACCCCTCATCTCAGCACCGGGGAGCTGTTTTTT.

This clone was observed once. The chain joins TRBV28 to TRBJ1-1, with TRBD1 matching 8 bases. This CDR3 comprises 15 residues. With V trimmed by 4 bases and J by 1 base, 5 bases remained unmatched. Germline loops: CDR1 MDHEN, CDR2 SYDVKM. In DNA, the CDR3 is TGTGCCAGCAGTTCCCGGACAGGGAGGAACACTGAAGCTTTCTTT. Its translation: CASSSRTGRNTEAFF.

This clone was seen only once. Given a much more abundant clone one base away, this may be a read error. This sample also contains other DNA sequences that code for the same CDR3. The rearrangement joins TRBV18 to TRBJ1-1; weak D call: TRBD1 (6 bases). The V end lost 6 bases, the J end lost 0 bases, and 8 bases lay between the germline ends. CDR1 is KGHSH and CDR2 is LQKENI in the germline V gene. This CDR3 contains 13 residues. The DNA of the CDR3 is TGTGCCAGCTCCGGACAGATGAACACTGAAGCTTTCTTT. Protein: CASSGQMNTEAFF.

The V gene is TRBV6-1, the J gene TRBJ2-7; the match to TRBD2 covers 14 bases. The V segment lost 5 bases and the J segment 7 bases; nucleotides outside the gene matches: 7. Germline V gene lookup returns CDR1 MNHNS and CDR2 SASEGT. The CDR3 covers 15 residues. CDR3 in amino acids: CASSPGTSGREEQYF. In DNA form, the CDR3 reads TGTGCCAGCAGTCCAGGGACTAGCGGGAGAGAGGAGCAGTACTTC.

The CDR3: CASNRGQASNQPQHF. In DNA form, the CDR3 reads TGTGCCAGCAACAGGGGGCAAGCGAGTAATCAGCCCCAGCATTTT. The rearrangement joins TRBV28 to TRBJ1-5, with 9 bases identical to TRBD1. Germline CDR1 and CDR2: MDHEN and SYDVKM. This CDR3 region has 15 residues. V gave up 7 bases and J gave up 4 bases; unmatched junction bases: 8.

This sequence joins TRBV25-1 and TRBJ2-1; 13 nucleotides match TRBD2. V shed 0 bases, J shed 6 bases, and the junction held 5 bases outside the gene matches. The CDR3 consists of 17 residues. Germline lookup yields CDR1 MGHDK and CDR2 SYGVNS. The CDR3 DNA is TGTGCCAGCAGTGAATATTCGACTAGCGGGAGGTGCAATGAGCAGTTCTTC. Translation: CASSEYSTSGRCNEQFF.

The V call is TRBV6-6, the J call TRBJ2-6; no clear D gene. Germline V CDR1 and CDR2: MNHNY, SVGAGI (reference sequence). The ends were cut back, 2 bases at V and 4 bases at J, with 9 bases in the middle. The CDR3 is made up of 15 amino acids. CDR3 amino acids: CASSYDFGGANVLTF. As DNA, the CDR3 is TGTGCCAGCAGTTACGATTTCGGGGGGGCCAACGTCCTGACTTTC.

The genes are TRBV18 and TRBJ1-5; weak D call: TRBD1 (6 bases). The CDR3 sequence is 17 residues long. Germline V gene data show CDR1 as KGHSH and CDR2 as LQKENI. Deletions cut 5 bases from V and 2 bases from J, with 19 bases between. The CDR3 nucleotides read TGTGCCAGCTCATCCCCTTTACAGGGTACTGGCAATCAGCCCCAGCATTTT. Translating it yields CASSSPLQGTGNQPQHF.

Comment on this clone: An end of the junction does not agree with germline; a read error may underlie this. This chain links TRBV7-9 with TRBJ1-2; 7 bases line up with TRBD1. The CDR3 spans 12 residues. The germline CDR1 and CDR2 sequences are SEHNR and FQNEAQ (reference sequence). The CDR3 coding sequence is TGTTCCAGCAGCTTGACAGGGTCTGGCTACACCTTC. Amino acids: CSSSLTGSGYTF.

The count of this clone is one. The V call is TRBV11-2, the J call TRBJ2-7; 8 bases line up with TRBD2. Per the germline V gene, CDR1 is SGHAT and CDR2 is FQNNGV. CDR3 length: 16 residues. V trimming: 6 bases; J trimming: 4 bases; junction bases outside the gene matches: 14. The CDR3 coding sequence is TGTGCCAGCAGAGAAGGGCGGGGACTAGATCGGTACGAGCAGTACTTC. The encoded protein is CASREGRGLDRYEQYF. Filled out from reference TRBV11-2 and TRBJ2-7, the complete variable domain reads EAGVAQSPRYKIIEKRQSVAFWCNPISGHATLYWYQQILGQGPKLLIQFQNNGVVDDSQLPKDRFSAERLKGVDSTLKIQPAKLEDSAVYLCASREGRGLDRYEQYFGPGTRLTVT.

The chain is built from TRBV28 and TRBJ1-5, with a tentative D call TRBD1 (6 bases). Trimming removed 4 bases from V and 4 bases from J, with 11 bases in between. Germline V gene lookup returns CDR1 MDHEN and CDR2 SYDVKM. This CDR3 has 14 residues. CDR3: CASSSADSNQPQHF. The CDR3 coding sequence is TGTGCCAGCAGTTCAGCGGACAGTAATCAGCCCCAGCATTTT.

The CDR3 coding sequence is TGTGCCAGCAGCTTGGTGGGGAGGGCCGTAGAGGAGCAGTTCTTC. As protein: CASSLVGRAVEEQFF. The V and J genes are TRBV5-4 and TRBJ2-1; TRBD2 matches 7 bases. The CDR3 sequence is 15 residues long. V trimming: 0 bases; J trimming: 10 bases; junction bases outside the gene matches: 10. In germline, CDR1 is SGHNT, CDR2 YYREEE (reference sequence).